The sample holds many counts of the clone carrying this TCR beta chain. Its antigen is not known. In making diagnoses, clinical symptoms, serum thyroxine and TRAb, thyroid ultrasound and orbital computed tomography were all used. Ahead of any ophthalmopathy symptoms, the blood sample was obtained at the first diagnosis of hyperthyroidism. PBMCs stemmed from about 9.5 ml fresh peripheral blood. This record comes from a study of T cells in Graves' hyperthyroidism and ophthalmopathy. Findings and caveats of the study: In simple terms, a model built on 13 V-J features told ophthalmopathy apart from stable hyperthyroidism.

CDR1 and CDR2 (germline): MNHNS, SASEGT. CDR3 length: 13 amino acids. The V gene lost 5 bases and the J gene lost 6 bases, with 14 bases spanning the gap. What was amplified from RNA transcripts were TCR beta CDR3 regions. The study used the HTBI primer set for a first-round RT-PCR of the TCR CDR3. TCRdb redid the calling of the multiplex PCR reads with MiXCR, one entry per CDR3 protein. The table shows more than 300,000 distinct CDR3 sequences, with approximately 17% occurring only once. This clonotype was sampled from a woman aged 25 to 39 with Graves' hyperthyroidism that later progressed to Graves' ophthalmopathy. Sequencing was performed on blood. The V and J genes are TRBV6-1 and TRBJ2-7, with a weak D call TRBD2 (5 bases). Here the CDR3 reads CASSQSPRAEQYF. CDR3 bases: TGTGCCAGCAGTCAAAGCCCGCGGGCCGAGCAGTACTTC.